This T cell receptor beta chain was documented in a study of PD-L1 blockade in urothelial cancer. At the level of the study: Most patients, twenty-five of 29, were males with bladder-origin cancer. Median T cell yield from blood was roughly 140,000.

The time point here: peripheral blood 6 weeks after treatment start. Locally advanced or metastatic urothelial carcinoma affected the patients. V lost 3 bases to trimming and J lost 6 bases, with 12 bases between them. The CDR3 contains 13 residues. Looked up from germline, CDR1 is MGHRA and CDR2 is YSYEKL. Synthetic spike-ins, TCR analog templates, were added into each PCR. Produced via immunoSEQ multiplex PCR; TCRdb's table is partial and in-frame only. This sample has 25,000 to 35,000 clones, with 79% found just once. This clone was counted a single time. The origin of this receptor is a man between 65 and 80 years old with urothelial cancer. Material: PBMCs, obtained around atezolizumab (anti-PD-L1) treatment. The V call is TRBV4-1, the J call TRBJ2-7; D remains ambiguous. CDR3 residues: CASSHPDRVEQYF. Written as DNA, the CDR3 is TGCGCCAGCAGCCACCCAGACCGGGTCGAGCAGTACTTC.